A single sample is the source of the 15 T cell receptor beta chains below, sequenced in a study of cytomegalovirus exposure and HLA in healthy donors. Primers for the PCR totalled 60 Vbeta and 13 Jbeta. Data came from immunoSEQ multiplex PCR; TCRdb stores just in-frame clones and leaves some out. This sample has 190,000 or so clones, with around 83% found just once. Sequencing was done on a sample of PBMCs. Receptor source: a man aged 45-60 years in good health and CMV-seronegative.

The sample holds one count of this clone. The genes are TRBV19 and TRBJ2-2; the D is unclear. The CDR3 runs to 14 residues. V lost 5 bases and J 4 bases, leaving 11 bases between the germline ends. Germline V CDR1 and CDR2: LNHDA, SQIVND (reference sequence). CDR3 sequence: CASSAISSTGELFF. CDR3 nucleotides: TGTGCCAGTAGTGCCATCAGTTCCACCGGGGAGCTGTTTTTT.

The J gene is TRBJ2-4, the V gene TRBV7-2; 9 bases agree with TRBD1. V lost 5 bases, J lost 7 bases, and 6 bases stayed unmatched. CDR1 and CDR2 from the germline V gene are SGHTA and FQGNSA. This CDR3 spans 14 amino acids. The CDR3 DNA is TGTGCCAGCAGCCCTGGGACAGGGAGGAACATTCAGTACTTC. The encoded protein is CASSPGTGRNIQYF.

The genes are TRBV6-5 and TRBJ2-2; the match to TRBD1 covers 7 bases. Germline CDR1 reads MNHEY; CDR2 reads SVGAGI. Losses at the gene ends were 2 bases for V and 6 bases for J; bases not matched to a gene: 9. The CDR3 consists of 16 residues. CDR3 amino acids: CASSYGEQGLAGELFF. CDR3 in DNA: TGTGCCAGCAGTTACGGCGAACAGGGGTTGGCCGGGGAGCTGTTTTTT.

This clone was detected once. This chain uses TRBV30 with TRBJ1-5; D unclear. Germline V gene data show CDR1 as GTSNPN and CDR2 as SVGIG (reference sequence). V lost 0 bases and J lost 2, with 5 bases in between. There are 13 residues in the CDR3. In nucleotides, the CDR3 is TGTGCCTGGAGTGTACACGGCAATCAGCCCCAGCATTTT. It yields the protein CAWSVHGNQPQHF. The full variable domain, its missing parts supplied by reference TRBV30 and TRBJ1-5, is SQTIHQWPATLVQPVGSPLSLECTVEGTSNPNLYWYRQAAGRGLQLLFYSVGIGQISSEVPQNLSASRPQDRQFILSSKKLLLSDSGFYLCAWSVHGNQPQHFGDGTRLSIL.

V and J are TRBV11-3 and TRBJ2-1, with TRBD2 identical over 7 bases. The CDR3 has 14 amino acids. CDR1 and CDR2 from the germline V gene are SGHNT and YENEEA. The junction had 6 bases not matched to a gene; V was cut back by 2 bases and J by 8 bases. CDR3 residues: CASSLLRGYDEQFF. CDR3 bases: TGTGCCAGCAGCTTACTGCGGGGGTACGATGAGCAGTTCTTC.

CDR3 protein: CASSLSRGQASSYEQYF. CDR3 bases: TGTGCCAGCAGCTTATCGAGGGGACAGGCTAGCTCCTACGAGCAGTACTTC. The chain carries TRBV7-2 and TRBJ2-7; 8 bases align to TRBD1. V dropped 2 bases and J dropped 0; count of bases not matched to a gene: 9. The CDR3 is 17 residues long. Germline loops: CDR1 SGHTA, CDR2 FQGNSA.

This clone has more than one count but fewer than ten. The gene calls are TRBV6-5 and TRBJ1-2; D may be TRBD1 (5 bases). The CDR3 extends over 14 amino acids. Looked up from germline, CDR1 is MNHEY and CDR2 is SVGAGI. Trimming removed 6 bases at V and 2 bases at J, with 13 bases between. The CDR3 bases are TGTGCCAGCAGAGGGGTCAGAAGAAACTATGGCTACACCTTC. It encodes CASRGVRRNYGYTF.

This clone appeared once. The gene calls are TRBV27 and TRBJ2-7; a possible D gene is TRBD2 (6 bases). The CDR3 runs to 14 residues. CDR1 is MNHEY and CDR2 is SMNVEV in the germline V gene (reference sequence). Trimming stripped 6 bases from V and 3 bases from J, with 15 bases between. CDR3 region: CASSYGTGFYEQYF. The CDR3 region has the DNA TGTGCCAGCAGCTACGGGACTGGATTCTACGAGCAGTACTTC.

V is TRBV7-2 and J is TRBJ1-2; TRBD1 might be the D (6 bases). V lost 2 bases and J 7 bases, leaving 14 bases between the germline ends. The CDR3 sequence is 14 residues long. In germline, CDR1 is SGHTA, CDR2 FQGNSA. CDR3 DNA: TGTGCCAGCAGCTTACCCGGGGGGCTGCCTGGCTACACCTTC. Translating gives CASSLPGGLPGYTF.

Here the CDR3 DNA reads TGTGCCAGCAGCACCGTCCGGGGCGGACTAGCGGGAGAAGAGACCCAGTACTTC. This codes for CASSTVRGGLAGEETQYF. This rearrangement joins TRBV21-1 to TRBJ2-5; the table's D call of TRBD2 was not tested on the DNA. TRBV21-1 is annotated as a pseudogene. This CDR3 comprises 18 residues.

This chain joins TRBV7-3 and TRBJ2-5, with unresolved D. The CDR3 is 14 residues long. Per the germline V gene, CDR1 is SGHTA and CDR2 is FQGTGA. Trimming took 3 bases from V and 5 from J, leaving 13 bases between them. The CDR3 protein is CASSLSGFGETQYF. CDR3 coding DNA: TGTGCCAGCAGCTTGTCCGGGTTCGGGGAGACCCAGTACTTC. Drawing the rest from reference TRBV7-3 and TRBJ2-5, the complete variable domain is GAGVSQTPSNKVTEKGKYVELRCDPISGHTALYWYRQSLGQGPEFLIYFQGTGAADDSGLPNDRFFAVRPEGSVSTLKIQRTERGDSAVYLCASSLSGFGETQYFGPGTRLLVL.

This clone was observed a handful of times. This chain uses TRBV5-1 with TRBJ2-5; D is unclear. V lost 0 bases and J 0 bases, leaving 9 bases between the germline ends. The CDR3 sequence is 15 residues long. Germline V CDR1 and CDR2: SGHRS, YFSETQ. CDR3 nucleotides: TGCGCCAGCAGCTTGGCCTCTGCGTACCAAGAGACCCAGTACTTC. Translating gives CASSLASAYQETQYF.

The rearrangement joins TRBV7-9 to TRBJ2-2; D gene unclear. The ends were cut back, 0 bases at V and 0 bases at J, with 8 bases in the middle. CDR3 length: 16 residues. Germline V lookup: CDR1 SEHNR, CDR2 FQNEAQ (reference sequence). The CDR3 spells CASSLAGVSNTGELFF. CDR3 DNA: TGTGCCAGCAGCTTAGCAGGAGTCTCGAACACCGGGGAGCTGTTTTTT.

V is TRBV7-9 and J is TRBJ2-3, with 8 bases that match TRBD1. Germline V lookup: CDR1 SEHNR, CDR2 FQNEAQ (reference sequence). V dropped 1 base and J dropped 4; count of bases not matched to a gene: 13. There are 18 residues in the CDR3. CDR3 sequence: CASSLGGLRGTGPDTQYF. CDR3 nucleotides: TGTGCCAGCAGCTTAGGGGGTCTTAGAGGGACAGGACCAGATACGCAGTATTTT. Based on the CDR3 plus reference TRBV7-9 and TRBJ2-3, the full variable domain is DTGVSQNPRHKITKRGQNVTFRCDPISEHNRLYWYRQTLGQGPEFLTYFQNEAQLEKSRLLSDRFSAERPKGSFSTLEIQRTEQGDSAMYLCASSLGGLRGTGPDTQYFGPGTRLTVL.

This clone has only a few counts. This rearrangement joins TRBV30 to TRBJ1-6; a possible D gene is TRBD1 (6 bases). Deletions cut 3 bases from V and 7 bases from J, with 16 bases between. The CDR3 consists of 15 residues. CDR1 and CDR2 from the germline V gene are GTSNPN and SVGIG (reference sequence). The CDR3 nucleotides read TGTGCCTGGAGCAGCAAGGACAGTTCGAATTCACCCCTCCACTTT. Protein: CAWSSKDSSNSPLHF. The full variable domain, in which reference TRBV30 and TRBJ1-6 provide the parts outside the CDR3, is SQTIHQWPATLVQPVGSPLSLECTVEGTSNPNLYWYRQAAGRGLQLLFYSVGIGQISSEVPQNLSASRPQDRQFILSSKKLLLSDSGFYLCAWSSKDSSNSPLHFGNGTRLTVT.